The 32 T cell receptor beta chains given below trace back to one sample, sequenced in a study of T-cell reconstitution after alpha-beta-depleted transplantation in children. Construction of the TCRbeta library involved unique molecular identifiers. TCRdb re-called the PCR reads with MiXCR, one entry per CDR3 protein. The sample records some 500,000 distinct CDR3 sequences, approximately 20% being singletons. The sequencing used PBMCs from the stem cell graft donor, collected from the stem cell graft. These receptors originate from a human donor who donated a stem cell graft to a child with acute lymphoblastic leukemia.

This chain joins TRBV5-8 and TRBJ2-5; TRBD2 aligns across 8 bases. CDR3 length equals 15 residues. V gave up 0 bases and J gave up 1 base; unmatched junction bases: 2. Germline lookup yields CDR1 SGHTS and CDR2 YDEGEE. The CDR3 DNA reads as TGTGCCAGCAGCTTGGGACTAGCGTTCCAAGAGACCCAGTACTTC. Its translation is CASSLGLAFQETQYF.

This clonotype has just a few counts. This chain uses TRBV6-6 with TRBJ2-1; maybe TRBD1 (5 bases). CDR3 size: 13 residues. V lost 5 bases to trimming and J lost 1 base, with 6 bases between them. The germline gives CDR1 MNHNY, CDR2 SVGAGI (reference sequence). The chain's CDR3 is CASSKGSYNEQFF. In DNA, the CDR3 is TGTGCCAGCAGTAAGGGGTCCTACAATGAGCAGTTCTTC.

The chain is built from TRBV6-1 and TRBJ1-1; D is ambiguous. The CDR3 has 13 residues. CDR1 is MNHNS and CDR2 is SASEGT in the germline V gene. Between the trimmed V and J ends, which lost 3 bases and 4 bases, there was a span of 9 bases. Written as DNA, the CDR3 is TGTGCCAGCAGTGAGCAGCTTATCACTGAAGCTTTCTTT. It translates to CASSEQLITEAFF.

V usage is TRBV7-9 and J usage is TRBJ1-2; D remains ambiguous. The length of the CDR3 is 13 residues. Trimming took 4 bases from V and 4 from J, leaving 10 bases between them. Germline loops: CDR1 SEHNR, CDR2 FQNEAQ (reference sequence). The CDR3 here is CASSYDISYGYTF. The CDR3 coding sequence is TGTGCCAGCAGCTATGACATAAGCTATGGCTACACCTTC. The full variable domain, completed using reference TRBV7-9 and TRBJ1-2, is DTGVSQNPRHKITKRGQNVTFRCDPISEHNRLYWYRQTLGQGPEFLTYFQNEAQLEKSRLLSDRFSAERPKGSFSTLEIQRTEQGDSAMYLCASSYDISYGYTFGSGTRLTVV.

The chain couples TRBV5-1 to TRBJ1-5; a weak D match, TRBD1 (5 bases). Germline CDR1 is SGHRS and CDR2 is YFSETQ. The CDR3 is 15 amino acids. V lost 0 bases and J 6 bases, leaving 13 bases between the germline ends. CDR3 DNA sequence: TGCGCCAGCAGCTTGGCGCCGGGGCAAAGTCAGCCCCAGCATTTT. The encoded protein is CASSLAPGQSQPQHF.

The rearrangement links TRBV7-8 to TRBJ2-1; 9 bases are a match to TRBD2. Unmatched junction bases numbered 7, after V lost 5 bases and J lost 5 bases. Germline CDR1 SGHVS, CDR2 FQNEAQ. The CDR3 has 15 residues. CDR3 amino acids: CASSPISGSHNEQFF. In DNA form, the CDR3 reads TGTGCCAGCAGCCCGATTAGCGGGAGCCACAATGAGCAGTTCTTC.

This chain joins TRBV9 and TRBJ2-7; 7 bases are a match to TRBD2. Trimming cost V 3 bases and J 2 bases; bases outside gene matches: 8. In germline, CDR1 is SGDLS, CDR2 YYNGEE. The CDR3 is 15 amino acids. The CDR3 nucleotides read TGTGCCAGCAGCGGAACGGGGGGAAGCACCTACGAGCAGTACTTC. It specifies CASSGTGGSTYEQYF.

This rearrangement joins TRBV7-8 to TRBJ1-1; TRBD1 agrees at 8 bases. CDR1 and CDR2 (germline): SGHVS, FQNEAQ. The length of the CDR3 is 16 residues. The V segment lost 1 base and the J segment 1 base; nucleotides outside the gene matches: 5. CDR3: CASSLGHRGANTEAFF. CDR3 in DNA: TGTGCCAGCAGCTTAGGACACAGGGGGGCGAACACTGAAGCTTTCTTT.

The CDR3 loop is CASSLGTSGIADEQFF. CDR3 coding DNA: TGTGCCAGCAGCTTAGGGACTAGCGGGATAGCCGATGAGCAGTTCTTC. The rearrangement uses TRBV7-9 and TRBJ2-1, with 12 bases fitting TRBD2. The germline CDR1 and CDR2 sequences are SEHNR and FQNEAQ (reference sequence). V lost 1 base and J lost 8; bases outside the gene matches: 6. The CDR3 runs 16 residues.

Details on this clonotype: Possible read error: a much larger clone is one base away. The CDR3 loop reads CASSTRAYGYTF. CDR3 coding DNA: TGTGCCAGCAGCACCAGGGCCTATGGCTACACCTTC. This sequence joins TRBV6-5 and TRBJ1-2; tentative D call: TRBD1 (5 bases). In germline, CDR1 is MNHEY, CDR2 SVGAGI. V was trimmed by 6 bases and J by 4 bases, leaving 9 bases between them. The CDR3 runs 12 residues.

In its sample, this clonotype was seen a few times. The CDR3 coding sequence is TGCGCCAGCAGCTTGGAGGTTCTATCATACGAGCAGTACTTC. Translation: CASSLEVLSYEQYF. This chain uses TRBV5-1 with TRBJ2-7; D call uncertain. The CDR3 runs to 14 residues. Germline V gives CDR1 SGHRS, CDR2 YFSETQ. Between the trimmed V and J ends, which lost 0 bases and 4 bases, there was a span of 11 bases.

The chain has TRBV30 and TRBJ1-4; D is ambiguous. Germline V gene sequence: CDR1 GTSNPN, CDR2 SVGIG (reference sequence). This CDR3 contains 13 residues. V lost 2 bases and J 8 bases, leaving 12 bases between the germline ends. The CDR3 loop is CAWSRPRFEKLFF. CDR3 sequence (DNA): TGTGCCTGGAGTAGACCCCGGTTCGAAAAACTGTTTTTT.

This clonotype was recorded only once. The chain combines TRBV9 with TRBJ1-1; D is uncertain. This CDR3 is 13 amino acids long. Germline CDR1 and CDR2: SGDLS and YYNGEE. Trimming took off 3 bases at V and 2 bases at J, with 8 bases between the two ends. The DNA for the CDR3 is TGTGCCAGCAGCGCGACCGATAACACTGAAGCTTTCTTT. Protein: CASSATDNTEAFF.

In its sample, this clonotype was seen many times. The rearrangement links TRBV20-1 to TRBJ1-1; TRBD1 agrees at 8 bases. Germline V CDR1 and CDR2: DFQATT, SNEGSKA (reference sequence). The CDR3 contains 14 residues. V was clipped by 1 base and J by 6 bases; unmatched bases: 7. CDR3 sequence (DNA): TGCAGTGCTAGAGTGACAGGGGATCTCGCTGAAGCTTTCTTT. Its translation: CSARVTGDLAEAFF.

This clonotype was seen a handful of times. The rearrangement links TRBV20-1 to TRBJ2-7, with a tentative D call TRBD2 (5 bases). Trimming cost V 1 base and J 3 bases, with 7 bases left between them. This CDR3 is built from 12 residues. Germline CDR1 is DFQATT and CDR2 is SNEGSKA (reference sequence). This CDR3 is CSARAGFYEQYF. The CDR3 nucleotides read TGCAGTGCTAGAGCGGGATTCTACGAGCAGTACTTC.

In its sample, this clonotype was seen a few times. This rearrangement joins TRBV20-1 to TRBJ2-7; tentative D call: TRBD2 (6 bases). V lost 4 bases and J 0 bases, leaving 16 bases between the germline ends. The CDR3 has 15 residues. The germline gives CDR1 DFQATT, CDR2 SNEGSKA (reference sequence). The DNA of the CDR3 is TGCAGTGCTACCCAAGGACTAACGCCCTCCTACGAGCAGTACTTC. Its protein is CSATQGLTPSYEQYF.

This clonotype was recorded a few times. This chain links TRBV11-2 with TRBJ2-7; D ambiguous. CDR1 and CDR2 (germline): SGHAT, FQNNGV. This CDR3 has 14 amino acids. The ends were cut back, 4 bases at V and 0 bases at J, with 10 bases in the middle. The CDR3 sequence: CASSSSAASYEQYF. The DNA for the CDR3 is TGTGCCAGCAGCTCAAGTGCAGCCTCCTACGAGCAGTACTTC.

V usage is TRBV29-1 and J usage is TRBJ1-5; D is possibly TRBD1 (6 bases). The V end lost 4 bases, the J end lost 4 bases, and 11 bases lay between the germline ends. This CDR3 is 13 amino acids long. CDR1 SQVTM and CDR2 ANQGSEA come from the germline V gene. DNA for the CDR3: TGCAGCGTTGTGGTACAGGGAAATCAGCCCCAGCATTTT. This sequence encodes CSVVVQGNQPQHF.

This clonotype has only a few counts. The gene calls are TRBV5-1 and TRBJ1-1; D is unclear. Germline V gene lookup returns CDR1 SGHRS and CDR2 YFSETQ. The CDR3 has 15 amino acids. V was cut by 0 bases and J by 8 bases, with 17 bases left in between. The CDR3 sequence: CASSLAPGRYSEAFF. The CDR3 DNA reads TGCGCCAGCAGCTTGGCCCCGGGCAGGTATTCCGAAGCTTTCTTT.

In nucleotides, the CDR3 is TGTGCCAGCACCTTGGGACAGGGTCATGGCTACACCTTC. This translates into CASTLGQGHGYTF. The chain recombines TRBV2 with TRBJ1-2; 9 bases agree with TRBD1. This CDR3 has 13 residues. V dropped 7 bases and J dropped 6; count of bases not matched to a gene: 6. Germline CDR1 is SNHLY and CDR2 is FYNNEI.

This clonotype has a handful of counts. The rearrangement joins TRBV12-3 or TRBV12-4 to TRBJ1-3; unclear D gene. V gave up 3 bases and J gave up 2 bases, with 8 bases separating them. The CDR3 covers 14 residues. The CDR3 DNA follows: TGTGCCAGCAGTTTTGGTGGTACTGGAAACACCATATATTTT. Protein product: CASSFGGTGNTIYF.

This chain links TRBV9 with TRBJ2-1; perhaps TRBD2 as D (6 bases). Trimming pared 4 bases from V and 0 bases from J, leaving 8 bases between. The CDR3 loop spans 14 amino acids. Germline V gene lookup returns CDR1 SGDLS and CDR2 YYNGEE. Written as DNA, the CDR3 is TGTGCCAGCAGCCCTAGCGCCTCCTACAATGAGCAGTTCTTC. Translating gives CASSPSASYNEQFF.

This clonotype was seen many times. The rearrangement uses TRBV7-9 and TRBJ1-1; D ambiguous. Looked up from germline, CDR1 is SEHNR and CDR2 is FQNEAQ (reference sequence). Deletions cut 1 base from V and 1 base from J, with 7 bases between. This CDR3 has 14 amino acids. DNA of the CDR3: TGTGCCAGCAGCTTAGTCGGTCAGAACACTGAAGCTTTCTTT. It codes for CASSLVGQNTEAFF.

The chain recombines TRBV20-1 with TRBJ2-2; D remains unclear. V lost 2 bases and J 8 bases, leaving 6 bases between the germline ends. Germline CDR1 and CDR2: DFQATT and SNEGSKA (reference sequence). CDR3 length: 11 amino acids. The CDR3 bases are TGCAGTGCTAGACCCCTTGGGGAGCTGTTTTTT. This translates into CSARPLGELFF.

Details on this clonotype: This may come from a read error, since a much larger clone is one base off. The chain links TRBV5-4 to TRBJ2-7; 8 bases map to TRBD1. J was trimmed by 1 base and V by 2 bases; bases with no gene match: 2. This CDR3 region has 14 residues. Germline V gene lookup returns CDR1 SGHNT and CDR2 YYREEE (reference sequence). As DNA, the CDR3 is TGTGCCAGCAGCTTCCGGGACAGGTCCTACGAGCAGTACTTC. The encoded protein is CASSFRDRSYEQYF.

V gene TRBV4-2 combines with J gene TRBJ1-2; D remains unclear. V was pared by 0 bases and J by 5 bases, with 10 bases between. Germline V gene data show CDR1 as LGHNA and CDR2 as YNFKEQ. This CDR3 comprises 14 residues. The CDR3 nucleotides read TGTGCCAGCAGCCAAGAGGGATCCGGGTATGGCTACACCTTC. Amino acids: CASSQEGSGYGYTF.

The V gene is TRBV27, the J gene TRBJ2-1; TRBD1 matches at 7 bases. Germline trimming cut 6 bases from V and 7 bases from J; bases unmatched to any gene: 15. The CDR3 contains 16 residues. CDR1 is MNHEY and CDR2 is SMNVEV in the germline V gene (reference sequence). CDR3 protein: CASRTHRGVGTNEQFF. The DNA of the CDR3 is TGTGCCAGCAGGACCCACAGGGGAGTTGGCACAAATGAGCAGTTCTTC.

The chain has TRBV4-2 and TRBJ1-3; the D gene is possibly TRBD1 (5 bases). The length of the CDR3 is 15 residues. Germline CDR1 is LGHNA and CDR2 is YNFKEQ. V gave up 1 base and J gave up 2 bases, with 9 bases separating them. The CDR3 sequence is CASSQGQGPGNTIYF. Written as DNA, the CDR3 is TGTGCCAGCAGCCAAGGCCAGGGCCCTGGAAACACCATATATTTT.

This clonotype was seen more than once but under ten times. The CDR3 nucleotides read TGCAGTGCTCGGACTAGCGGGAGCTCCGAGCAGTACTTC. It specifies CSARTSGSSEQYF. V usage is TRBV20-1 and J usage is TRBJ2-7; 13 bases are shared with TRBD2. The trim removed 5 bases at V and 6 bases at J, leaving 4 bases unmatched. The germline gives CDR1 DFQATT, CDR2 SNEGSKA (reference sequence). This CDR3 spans 13 amino acids.

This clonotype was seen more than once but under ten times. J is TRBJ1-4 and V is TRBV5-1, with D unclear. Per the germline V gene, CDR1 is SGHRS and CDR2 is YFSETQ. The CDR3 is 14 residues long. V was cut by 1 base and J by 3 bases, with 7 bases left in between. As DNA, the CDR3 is TGCGCCAGCAGCTTGCAGCCCGCTAATGAAAAACTGTTTTTT. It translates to CASSLQPANEKLFF.

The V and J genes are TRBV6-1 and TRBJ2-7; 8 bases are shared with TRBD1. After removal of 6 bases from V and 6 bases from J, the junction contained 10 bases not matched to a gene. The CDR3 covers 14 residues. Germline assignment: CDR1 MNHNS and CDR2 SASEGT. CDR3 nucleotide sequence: TGTGCCAGCAGCTCCGACAGGGGCTCTTTCGAGCAGTACTTC. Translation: CASSSDRGSFEQYF.

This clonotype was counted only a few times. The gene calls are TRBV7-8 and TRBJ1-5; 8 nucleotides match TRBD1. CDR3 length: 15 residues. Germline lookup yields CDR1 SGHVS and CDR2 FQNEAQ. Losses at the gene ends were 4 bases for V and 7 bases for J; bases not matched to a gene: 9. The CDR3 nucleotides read TGTGCCAGCAGCTCCGCCCCAGGGGGCTTACAGCCCCAGCATTTT. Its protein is CASSSAPGGLQPQHF.